This TCR beta chain derives from a study of cytomegalovirus exposure and HLA in healthy donors. Turning to the study itself: Caucasian-associated ancestry cluster membership applied to under 85% of 300 to 450 genotyped donors.

Study conclusions and caveats: The Asian-associated ancestry cluster reportedly had fewer N-insertions than the approximately 630-donor mean in a later analysis. The authors later found most CMV-associated TCR beta chains appeared HLA-restricted. Cytomegalovirus-associated TCR beta chains were listed, numbering over 150.

Notes on this clone: The antigen is undetermined.

This CDR3 spans 12 amino acids. Deletions cut 7 bases from V and 7 bases from J, with 11 bases between. The germline CDR1 and CDR2 sequences are MDHEN and SYDVKM. It was with 60 Vbeta and 13 Jbeta primers that the PCR ran. TCRdb's table, derived via immunoSEQ multiplex PCR, lists solely in-frame clones and lacks some. The table includes 100,000 to 150,000 clones, over 70% detected once. This sequence originates from a woman in her sixties or seventies in good health and CMV-seropositive. The gene calls are TRBV28 and TRBJ1-5; the D gene is possibly TRBD1 (5 bases). The sample taken for sequencing was PBMCs. The CDR3 region is CASTSGSQPQHF. Written as DNA, the CDR3 is TGTGCCAGCACCTCAGGGTCCCAGCCCCAGCATTTT.